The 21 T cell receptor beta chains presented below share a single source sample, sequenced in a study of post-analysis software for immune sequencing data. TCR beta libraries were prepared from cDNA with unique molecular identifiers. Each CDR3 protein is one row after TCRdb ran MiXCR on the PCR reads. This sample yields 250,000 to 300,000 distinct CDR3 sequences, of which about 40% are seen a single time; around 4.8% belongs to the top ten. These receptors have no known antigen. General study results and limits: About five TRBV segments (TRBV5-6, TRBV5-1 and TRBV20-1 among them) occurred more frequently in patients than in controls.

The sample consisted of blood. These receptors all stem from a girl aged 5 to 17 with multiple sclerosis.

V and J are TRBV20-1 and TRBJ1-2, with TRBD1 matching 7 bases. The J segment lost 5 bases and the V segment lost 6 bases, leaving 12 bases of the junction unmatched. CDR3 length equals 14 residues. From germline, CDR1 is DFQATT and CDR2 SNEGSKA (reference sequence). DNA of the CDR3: TGCAGTGCCCCTCGACAGGGAACTCCGTATGGCTACACCTTC. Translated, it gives CSAPRQGTPYGYTF.

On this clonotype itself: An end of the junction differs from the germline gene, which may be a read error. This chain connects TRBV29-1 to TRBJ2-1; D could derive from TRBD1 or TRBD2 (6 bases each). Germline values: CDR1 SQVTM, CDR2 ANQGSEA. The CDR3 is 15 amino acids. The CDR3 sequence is CSVGYVARGGNEQFF. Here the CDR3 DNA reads TGCAGTGTTGGCTACGTGGCTAGAGGGGGGAATGAGCAGTTCTTC.

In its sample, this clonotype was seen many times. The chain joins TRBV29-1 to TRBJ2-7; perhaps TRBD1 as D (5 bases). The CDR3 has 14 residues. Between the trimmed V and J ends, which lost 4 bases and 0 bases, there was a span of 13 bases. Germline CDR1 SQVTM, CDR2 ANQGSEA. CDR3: CSVVAGWFSYEQYF. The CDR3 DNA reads TGCAGCGTTGTAGCAGGGTGGTTCTCCTACGAGCAGTACTTC.

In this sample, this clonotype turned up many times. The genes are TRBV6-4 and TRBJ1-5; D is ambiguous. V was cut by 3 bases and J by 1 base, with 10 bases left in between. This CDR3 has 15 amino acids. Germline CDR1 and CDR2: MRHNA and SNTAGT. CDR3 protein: CASSEADESNQPQHF. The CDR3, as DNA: TGTGCCAGCAGTGAGGCAGATGAGAGCAATCAGCCCCAGCATTTT.

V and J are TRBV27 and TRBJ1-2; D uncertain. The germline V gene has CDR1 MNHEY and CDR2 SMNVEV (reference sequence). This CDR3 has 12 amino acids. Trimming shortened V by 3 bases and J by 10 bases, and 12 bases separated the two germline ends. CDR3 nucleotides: TGTGCCAGCAGTTTCCGGGGATCGGCCTACACCTTC. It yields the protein CASSFRGSAYTF.

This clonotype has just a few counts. The CDR3: CASSLGQRDTGELFF. The CDR3, as DNA: TGTGCCAGCAGCTTAGGACAGAGAGACACCGGGGAGCTGTTTTTT. This sequence joins TRBV7-2 and TRBJ2-2; TRBD1 might be the D (5 bases). Deletions cut 1 base from V and 3 bases from J, with 9 bases between. The CDR3 is 15 residues long. Germline assignment: CDR1 SGHTA and CDR2 FQGNSA.

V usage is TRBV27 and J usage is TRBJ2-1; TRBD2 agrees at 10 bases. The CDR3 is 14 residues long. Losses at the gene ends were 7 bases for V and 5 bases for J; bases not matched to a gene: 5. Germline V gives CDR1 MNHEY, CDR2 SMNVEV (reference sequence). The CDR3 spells CASIGLAENNEQFF. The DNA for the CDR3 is TGTGCCAGCATTGGACTAGCGGAGAACAATGAGCAGTTCTTC.

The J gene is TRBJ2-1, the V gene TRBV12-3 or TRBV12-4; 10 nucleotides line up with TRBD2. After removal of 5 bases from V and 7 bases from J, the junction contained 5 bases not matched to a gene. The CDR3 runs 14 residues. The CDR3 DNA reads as TGTGCCAGCAGTCGCGGGACTAGCGTAAATGAGCAGTTCTTC. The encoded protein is CASSRGTSVNEQFF.

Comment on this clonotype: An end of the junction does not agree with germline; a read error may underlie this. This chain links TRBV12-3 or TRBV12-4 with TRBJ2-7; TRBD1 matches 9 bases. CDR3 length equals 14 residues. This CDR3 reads CASSLATGGYQQYF. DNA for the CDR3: TGTGCCAGCAGTTTAGCCACAGGGGGCTACCAGCAGTACTTC.

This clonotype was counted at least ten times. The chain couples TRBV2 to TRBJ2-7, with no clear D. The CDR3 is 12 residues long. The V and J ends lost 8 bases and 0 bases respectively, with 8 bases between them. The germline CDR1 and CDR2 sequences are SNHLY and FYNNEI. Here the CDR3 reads CASRQDSYEQYF. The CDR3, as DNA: TGTGCCAGCCGCCAGGACTCCTACGAGCAGTACTTC.

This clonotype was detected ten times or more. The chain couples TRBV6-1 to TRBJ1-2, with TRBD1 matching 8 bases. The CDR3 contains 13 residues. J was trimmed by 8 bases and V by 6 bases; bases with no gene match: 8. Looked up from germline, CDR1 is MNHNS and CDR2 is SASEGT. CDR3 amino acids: CASSEPTGDGYTF. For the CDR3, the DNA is TGTGCCAGCAGCGAACCGACAGGGGACGGCTACACCTTC.

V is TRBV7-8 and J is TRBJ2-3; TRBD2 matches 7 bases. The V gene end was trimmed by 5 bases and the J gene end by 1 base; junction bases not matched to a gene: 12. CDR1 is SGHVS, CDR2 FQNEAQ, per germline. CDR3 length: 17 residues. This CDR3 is CASSPRKRAGGTDTQYF. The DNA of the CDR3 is TGTGCCAGCAGCCCACGTAAACGGGCGGGAGGCACAGATACGCAGTATTTT.

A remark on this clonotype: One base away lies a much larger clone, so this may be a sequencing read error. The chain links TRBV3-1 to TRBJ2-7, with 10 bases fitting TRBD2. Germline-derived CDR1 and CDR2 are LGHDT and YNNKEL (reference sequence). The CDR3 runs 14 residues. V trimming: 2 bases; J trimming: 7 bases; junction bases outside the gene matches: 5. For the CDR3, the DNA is TGTGCCAGCAGCCAAACTAGCGGGGAATATGAGCAGTACTTC. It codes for CASSQTSGEYEQYF.

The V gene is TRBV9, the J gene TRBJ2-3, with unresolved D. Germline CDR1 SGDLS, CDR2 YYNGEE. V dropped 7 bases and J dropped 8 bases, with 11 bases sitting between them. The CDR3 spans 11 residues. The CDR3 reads CASPTLGTQYF. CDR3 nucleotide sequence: TGTGCCAGCCCTACCCTTGGTACGCAGTATTTT.

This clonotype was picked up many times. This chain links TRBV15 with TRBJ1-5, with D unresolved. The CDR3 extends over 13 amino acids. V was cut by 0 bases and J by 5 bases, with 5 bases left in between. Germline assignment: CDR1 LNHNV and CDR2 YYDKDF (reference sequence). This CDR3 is CATSRDPHQPQHF. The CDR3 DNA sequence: TGTGCCACCAGCAGAGATCCCCATCAGCCCCAGCATTTT.

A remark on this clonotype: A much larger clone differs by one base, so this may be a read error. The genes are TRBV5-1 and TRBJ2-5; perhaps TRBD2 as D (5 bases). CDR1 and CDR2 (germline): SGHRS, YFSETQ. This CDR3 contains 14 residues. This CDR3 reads CASSLREPQETRYF. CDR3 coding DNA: TGCGCCAGCAGCTTGAGGGAGCCCCAAGAGACCCGGTACTTC.

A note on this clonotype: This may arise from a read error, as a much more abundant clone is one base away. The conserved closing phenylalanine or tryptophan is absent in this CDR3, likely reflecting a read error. CDR3 residues: CASSLSPHPNTEAFL. The CDR3, as DNA: TGTGCCAGCAGTTTATCCCCGCACCCGAACACTGAAGCTTTCTTG. The rearrangement joins TRBV27 to TRBJ1-1; D gene ambiguous. V was shortened by 0 bases and J by 1 base, with 9 bases between the two germline ends. This CDR3 has 15 residues. CDR1 MNHEY and CDR2 SMNVEV come from the germline V gene (reference sequence).

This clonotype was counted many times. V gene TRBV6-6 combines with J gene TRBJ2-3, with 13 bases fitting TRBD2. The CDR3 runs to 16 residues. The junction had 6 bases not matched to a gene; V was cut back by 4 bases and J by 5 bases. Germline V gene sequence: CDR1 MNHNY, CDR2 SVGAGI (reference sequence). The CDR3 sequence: CASSSPTSGRRDTQYF. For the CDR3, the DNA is TGTGCCAGCAGTTCCCCGACTAGCGGGAGGAGAGATACGCAGTATTTT.

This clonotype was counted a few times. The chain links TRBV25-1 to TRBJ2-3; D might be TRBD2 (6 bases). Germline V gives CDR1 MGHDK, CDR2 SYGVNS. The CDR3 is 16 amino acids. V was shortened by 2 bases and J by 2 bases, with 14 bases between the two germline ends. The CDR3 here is CASSEDRGGSTDTQYF. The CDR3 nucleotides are TGTGCCAGCAGTGAAGATCGTGGGGGGTCCACAGATACGCAGTATTTT.

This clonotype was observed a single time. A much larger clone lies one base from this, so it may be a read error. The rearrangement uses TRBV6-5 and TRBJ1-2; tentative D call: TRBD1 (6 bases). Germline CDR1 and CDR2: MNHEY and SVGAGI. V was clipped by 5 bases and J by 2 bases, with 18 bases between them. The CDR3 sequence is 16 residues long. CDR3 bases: TGTGCCAGCAGTCGGGGGGGCACCAGATTAAACTATGGCTACACCTTC. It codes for CASSRGGTRLNYGYTF.

CDR3 region: CASSNGRDFGTDTQYF. The CDR3, as DNA: TGCGCCAGCAGCAATGGACGAGACTTCGGCACAGATACGCAGTATTTT. The chain couples TRBV5-1 to TRBJ2-3; no clear D gene. The CDR3 contains 16 residues. Germline assignment: CDR1 SGHRS and CDR2 YFSETQ. The V and J ends lost 4 bases and 1 base respectively, with 16 bases between them.